This T cell receptor (beta chain) appears in the sequencing data of a study of neurological immune-mediated disorders. Findings of the study overall: CDR3 amino acid sequences of expanded clones were not shared across subjects, a result suggesting private repertoires in all groups.

cDNA was made by 5'RACE with 10-nucleotide random UMIs. Each CDR3 protein gets one entry after TCRdb re-called the 5' RACE reads with MiXCR. The sample consists of about 29,000 distinct CDR3 sequences, around 10% of them appearing once. As healthy controls, volunteers from a blood bank in Maryland, USA, were used. At least ten counts were recorded for this clonotype. Its antigen is as yet unknown. CDR3 length equals 14 residues. Germline CDR1 DFQATT, CDR2 SNEGSKA (reference sequence). V dropped 0 bases and J dropped 2 bases, with 11 bases sitting between them. This chain joins TRBV20-1 and TRBJ2-7; the D is unclear. This receptor was obtained from a woman aged 55-75 years in good health. Sequenced input: PBMCs. The CDR3 here is CSARDLGVPYEQYF. CDR3 in DNA: TGCAGTGCTAGAGATCTAGGTGTACCCTACGAGCAGTACTTC.